These 24 T cell receptor beta chains share one sample of origin, sequenced in a study of shared clonotypes between healthy human individuals. This table comes from immunoSEQ multiplex PCR, and its TCRdb copy is limited to in-frame clones, with some not included. The profile shows approximately 1.5 million clones, approximately 98% of them singletons. Sequenced material: naive CD4+ T cells sorted from blood. Subset reported: CD45RA+ positively selected. The receptors were gathered from a man aged 30 to 39 in good health.

On this clone itself: At one end, the junction sequence differs from germline, possibly due to a read error. This rearrangement joins TRBV4-3 to TRBJ2-7; D ambiguous. This CDR3 is 14 amino acids long. Germline lookup yields CDR1 LGHNA and CDR2 YSLEER. The CDR3 region has the DNA TGCGCCAGCAGTCAAGTGGCCCTATCCTACGAGCAGTACTTC. Its protein is CASSQVALSYEQYF.

This sequence joins TRBV5-1 and TRBJ2-1; 9 nucleotides align to TRBD1. The CDR3 has 14 residues. Unmatched junction bases numbered 5, after V lost 2 bases and J lost 8 bases. Looked up from germline, CDR1 is SGHRS and CDR2 is YFSETQ. Here the CDR3 DNA reads TGCGCCAGCAGCTTACAGGGGGCGGAGGATGAGCAGTTCTTC. As protein: CASSLQGAEDEQFF.

V usage is TRBV15 and J usage is TRBJ1-5; TRBD1 is a possible D gene (5 bases). CDR1 is LNHNV and CDR2 is YYDKDF in the germline V gene (reference sequence). The CDR3 spans 15 residues. Deletions cut 3 bases from V and 4 bases from J, with 13 bases between. The CDR3 here is CATSRETGGNQPQHF. Written as DNA, the CDR3 is TGTGCCACCAGCAGGGAAACGGGGGGAAATCAGCCCCAGCATTTT. Looking up the rest from reference TRBV15 and TRBJ1-5 gives the full variable domain: DAMVIQNPRYQVTQFGKPVTLSCSQTLNHNVMYWYQQKSSQAPKLLFHYYDKDFNNEADTPDNFQSRRPNTSFCFLDIRSPGLGDTAMYLCATSRETGGNQPQHFGDGTRLSIL.

The CDR3 protein is CASSEEYQETQYF. The CDR3 DNA sequence: TGTGCCAGCAGCGAGGAGTACCAAGAGACCCAGTACTTC. The genes are TRBV2 and TRBJ2-5; D is unresolved. Trimming shortened V by 6 bases and J by 0 bases, and 8 bases separated the two germline ends. The CDR3 consists of 13 residues. CDR1 and CDR2 (germline): SNHLY, FYNNEI.

V and J are TRBV5-5 and TRBJ2-1; TRBD2 matches at 10 bases. The germline CDR1 and CDR2 sequences are SGHKS and YYEKEE (reference sequence). With 2 bases clipped from V and 4 bases from J, the junction kept 6 bases outside the gene matches. The CDR3 has 16 amino acids. The CDR3 reads CASSLTSGMGYNEQFF. The CDR3 nucleotides read TGTGCCAGCAGCTTAACTAGCGGGATGGGTTACAATGAGCAGTTCTTC.

This rearrangement joins TRBV5-6 to TRBJ1-5; D call uncertain. This CDR3 comprises 12 residues. CDR1 is SGHDT, CDR2 YYEEEE, per germline. With 1 base removed from V and 6 bases from J, the gap between germline ends came to 5 bases. The CDR3 here is CASSLSGQPQHF. DNA for the CDR3: TGTGCCAGCAGCTTGAGCGGTCAGCCCCAGCATTTT.

The rearrangement uses TRBV28 and TRBJ2-1, with D hard to call. Germline CDR1 reads MDHEN; CDR2 reads SYDVKM. The CDR3 has 14 amino acids. The V gene lost 7 bases and the J gene lost 2 bases, with 12 bases spanning the gap. CDR3 sequence: CASKVGSPYNEQFF. The CDR3 DNA sequence: TGTGCCAGCAAGGTGGGCTCCCCCTACAATGAGCAGTTCTTC.

This chain uses TRBV7-2 with TRBJ2-7; D possibly corresponds to TRBD1 (6 bases). Trimming removed 5 bases from V and 1 base from J, with 18 bases in between. From germline, CDR1 is SGHTA and CDR2 FQGNSA. CDR3 length: 16 residues. The CDR3 nucleotides read TGTGCCAGCAGCATCGCACAGGGTTGGCAGTCCTACGAGCAGTACTTC. Translating gives CASSIAQGWQSYEQYF.

This clone has a single count. The genes are TRBV6-4 and TRBJ2-3; the D is unclear. This CDR3 region has 10 residues. The germline V and J ends were trimmed by 6 bases and 4 bases, with 2 bases remaining between them. CDR1 MRHNA and CDR2 SNTAGT come from the germline V gene. The CDR3 region has the DNA TGTGCCAGCAGGGCAGATACGCAGTATTTT. Protein sequence: CASRADTQYF.

J is TRBJ2-2 and V is TRBV7-8; no firm D call. The CDR3 loop spans 16 amino acids. Trimming cost V 2 bases and J 7 bases, with 17 bases left between them. Germline V gene sequence: CDR1 SGHVS, CDR2 FQNEAQ. The CDR3 here is CASSLLEGLADGELFF. The DNA for the CDR3 is TGTGCCAGCAGCTTATTAGAAGGGTTAGCAGACGGGGAGCTGTTTTTT. Complete variable domain (other parts from reference TRBV7-8 and TRBJ2-2): GAGVSQSPRYKVAKRGQDVALRCDPISGHVSLFWYQQALGQGPEFLTYFQNEAQLDKSGLPSDRFFAERPEGSVSTLKIQRTQQEDSAVYLCASSLLEGLADGELFFGEGSRLTVL.

V is TRBV9 and J is TRBJ2-2; D is undetermined. The CDR3 loop spans 14 amino acids. CDR1 is SGDLS and CDR2 is YYNGEE in the germline V gene. The V end lost 5 bases, the J end lost 0 bases, and 8 bases lay between the germline ends. In DNA form, the CDR3 reads TGTGCCAGCAGTGGTGACGCGAACACCGGGGAGCTGTTTTTT. It yields the protein CASSGDANTGELFF.

The CDR3 nucleotides read TGTGCCAGCAGATTCCCTATAGCGGGAGGGCCTCCGGAGCAGTACTTC. Translated, it gives CASRFPIAGGPPEQYF. The rearrangement uses TRBV2 and TRBJ2-7, with 11 bases that match TRBD2. Germline loops: CDR1 SNHLY, CDR2 FYNNEI. The J segment lost 7 bases and the V segment lost 6 bases, leaving 14 bases of the junction unmatched. This CDR3 is built from 16 residues.

This clone has a single count. Other DNA sequences from this sample encode an identical CDR3 as well. This chain joins TRBV5-1 and TRBJ2-7, with 8 bases aligning to TRBD1. The CDR3 loop spans 15 amino acids. Germline V gene lookup returns CDR1 SGHRS and CDR2 YFSETQ. J was trimmed by 1 base and V by 0 bases; bases with no gene match: 3. As DNA, the CDR3 is TGCGCCAGCAGCTTGGTACAGGGGGGATCCTACGAGCAGTACTTC. This translates into CASSLVQGGSYEQYF.

The V call is TRBV4-1, the J call TRBJ2-4, with a tentative D call TRBD2 (6 bases). V lost 1 base and J lost 4, with 14 bases in between. This CDR3 spans 16 amino acids. Germline V gene lookup returns CDR1 MGHRA and CDR2 YSYEKL. CDR3 DNA sequence: TGCGCCAGCAGCCAAGTGGGGGGTTTTGGGAAAAACATTCAGTACTTC. This gives the protein CASSQVGGFGKNIQYF.

The chain uses TRBV5-1 and TRBJ1-2; TRBD1 aligns across 10 bases. The trim removed 5 bases at V and 7 bases at J, leaving 8 bases unmatched. The CDR3 runs to 14 residues. The V gene's germline CDR1 is SGHRS and CDR2 YFSETQ. Here the CDR3 DNA reads TGCGCCAGCAGGAGGGACAGGGGCTTCGGTGGCTACACCTTC. Translating it yields CASRRDRGFGGYTF.

The chain combines TRBV5-8 with TRBJ2-2; 7 nucleotides match TRBD1. The junction had 4 bases not matched to a gene; V was cut back by 4 bases and J by 4 bases. CDR3 size: 14 residues. The germline CDR1 and CDR2 sequences are SGHTS and YDEGEE. The CDR3: CASSRDRSTGELFF. CDR3 nucleotide sequence: TGTGCCAGCAGCCGGGACAGATCCACCGGGGAGCTGTTTTTT.

The chain carries TRBV29-1 and TRBJ1-1, with 9 bases fitting TRBD1. The length of the CDR3 is 13 residues. Germline V gene data show CDR1 as SQVTM and CDR2 as ANQGSEA. Trimming cost V 6 bases and J 3 bases; bases outside gene matches: 5. CDR3 nucleotides: TGCAGCGTGAGGGGACAGGGCTACACTGAAGCTTTCTTT. It codes for CSVRGQGYTEAFF.

This chain joins TRBV4-3 and TRBJ2-1; 10 bases are shared with TRBD2. V dropped 4 bases and J dropped 3; count of bases not matched to a gene: 15. The germline gives CDR1 LGHNA, CDR2 YSLEER. The CDR3 extends over 19 amino acids. The CDR3 here is CASSRRLSESSGSYNEQFF. As DNA, the CDR3 is TGCGCCAGCAGCCGCCGCTTGTCGGAGTCTAGCGGGAGCTACAATGAGCAGTTCTTC.

This chain uses TRBV7-7 with TRBJ2-3; the D gene is possibly TRBD2 (5 bases). The ends were cut back, 2 bases at V and 4 bases at J, with 13 bases in the middle. Germline values: CDR1 SSHAT, CDR2 FNYEAQ (reference sequence). The CDR3 runs to 15 residues. Here the CDR3 DNA reads TGTGCCAGCAGCTTACGCCCTGGGCGGGCAGATACGCAGTATTTT. Translated, it gives CASSLRPGRADTQYF.

This chain's CDR3 is CASSDRANYGYTF. The CDR3 DNA reads as TGCGCCAGCAGTGACAGGGCAAACTATGGCTACACCTTC. The chain links TRBV10-2 to TRBJ1-2, with a tentative D call TRBD1 (5 bases). Trimming shortened V by 3 bases and J by 2 bases, and 7 bases separated the two germline ends. This CDR3 is 13 amino acids long. Germline CDR1 is WSHSY and CDR2 is SAAADI.

The chain uses TRBV7-6 and TRBJ2-7; 9 nucleotides align to TRBD1. The CDR3 runs 15 residues. Germline trimming cut 1 base from V and 5 bases from J; bases unmatched to any gene: 6. CDR1 is SGHVS and CDR2 is FNYEAQ in the germline V gene. CDR3 DNA sequence: TGTGCCAGCAGCTTAGGCACAGGGGGCACGGACGAGCAGTACTTC. It specifies CASSLGTGGTDEQYF.

J is TRBJ2-7 and V is TRBV30; 12 nucleotides match TRBD1. The V gene's germline CDR1 is GTSNPN and CDR2 SVGIG (reference sequence). Trimming cost V 0 bases and J 1 base; bases outside gene matches: 1. The CDR3 length is 15 residues. DNA of the CDR3: TGTGCCTGGAGTGTGGGACAGGGGGCGTCCTACGAGCAGTACTTC. Amino acid sequence: CAWSVGQGASYEQYF. Supplemented by reference TRBV30 and TRBJ2-7, the full variable domain reads SQTIHQWPATLVQPVGSPLSLECTVEGTSNPNLYWYRQAAGRGLQLLFYSVGIGQISSEVPQNLSASRPQDRQFILSSKKLLLSDSGFYLCAWSVGQGASYEQYFGPGTRLTVT.

V usage is TRBV7-9 and J usage is TRBJ2-7; D is unresolved. V lost 3 bases to trimming and J lost 7 bases, with 19 bases between them. Germline-derived CDR1 and CDR2 are SEHNR and FQNEAQ (reference sequence). This CDR3 has 15 amino acids. The CDR3 sequence is CASSFEGTLLNEQYF. The DNA of the CDR3 is TGTGCCAGCAGCTTCGAAGGAACCCTCCTGAATGAGCAGTACTTC.

About this clone: The same CDR3 also results from other DNA sequences found in this sample. V is TRBV18 and J is TRBJ2-5, with 7 nucleotides matching TRBD1. Germline lookup yields CDR1 KGHSH and CDR2 LQKENI. This CDR3 has 13 residues. V lost 6 bases, J lost 4 bases, and 5 bases stayed unmatched. In DNA, the CDR3 is TGTGCCAGCTCGCCGACAGGGACAGAGACCCAGTACTTC. Protein sequence: CASSPTGTETQYF.